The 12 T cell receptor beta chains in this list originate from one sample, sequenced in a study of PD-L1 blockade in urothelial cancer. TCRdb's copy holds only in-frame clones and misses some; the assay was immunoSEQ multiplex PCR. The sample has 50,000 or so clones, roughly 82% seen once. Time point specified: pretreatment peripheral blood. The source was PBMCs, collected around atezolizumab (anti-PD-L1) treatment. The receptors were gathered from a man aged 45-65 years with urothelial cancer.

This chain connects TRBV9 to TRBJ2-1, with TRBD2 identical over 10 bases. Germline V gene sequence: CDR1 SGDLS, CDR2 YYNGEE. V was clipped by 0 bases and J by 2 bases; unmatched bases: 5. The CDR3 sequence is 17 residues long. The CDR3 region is CASSVGSGGAAYNEQFF. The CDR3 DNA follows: TGTGCCAGCAGCGTAGGAAGCGGGGGGGCCGCCTACAATGAGCAGTTCTTC.

The CDR3 bases are TGTGCCACCAGCAGAGATAGACTAGCGGGAGGTGAGCAGTTCTTC. Translating it yields CATSRDRLAGGEQFF. The chain has TRBV15 and TRBJ2-1; the match to TRBD2 covers 13 bases. The germline V gene has CDR1 LNHNV and CDR2 YYDKDF (reference sequence). V lost 0 bases to trimming and J lost 9 bases; unmatched junction nucleotides: 2. The CDR3 loop spans 15 amino acids.

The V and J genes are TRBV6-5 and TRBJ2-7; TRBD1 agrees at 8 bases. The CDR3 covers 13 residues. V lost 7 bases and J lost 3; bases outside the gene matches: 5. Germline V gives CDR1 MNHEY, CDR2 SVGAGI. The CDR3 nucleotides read TGTGCCAGCACCAAAGGACAGGGCTACGAGCAGTACTTC. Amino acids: CASTKGQGYEQYF.

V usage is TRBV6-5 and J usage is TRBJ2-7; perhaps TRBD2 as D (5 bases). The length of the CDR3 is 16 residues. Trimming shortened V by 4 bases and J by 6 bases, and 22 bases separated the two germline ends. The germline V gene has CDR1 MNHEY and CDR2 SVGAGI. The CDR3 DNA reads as TGTGCCAGCAGTTTGAGCGCCGGGTCAGCGGTGGCCGAGCAGTACTTC. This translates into CASSLSAGSAVAEQYF.

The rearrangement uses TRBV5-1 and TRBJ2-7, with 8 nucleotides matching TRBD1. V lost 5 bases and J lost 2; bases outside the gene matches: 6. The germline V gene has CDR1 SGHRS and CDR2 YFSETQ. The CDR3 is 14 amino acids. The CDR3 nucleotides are TGCGCCAGCAGGATTCCGGGACAGGCCTACGAGCAGTACTTC. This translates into CASRIPGQAYEQYF.

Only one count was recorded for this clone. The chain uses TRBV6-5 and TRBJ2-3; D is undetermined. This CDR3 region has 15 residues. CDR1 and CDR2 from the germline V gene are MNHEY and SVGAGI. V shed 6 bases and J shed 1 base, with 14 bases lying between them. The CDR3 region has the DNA TGTGCCAGCAGAGGAGTAGTACACGGCACAGATACGCAGTATTTT. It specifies CASRGVVHGTDTQYF.

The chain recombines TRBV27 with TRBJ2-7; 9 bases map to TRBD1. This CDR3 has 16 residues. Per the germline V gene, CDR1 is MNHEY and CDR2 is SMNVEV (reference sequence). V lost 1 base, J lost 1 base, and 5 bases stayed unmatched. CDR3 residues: CASSLLGGTGSYEQYF. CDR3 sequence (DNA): TGTGCCAGCAGTTTATTGGGCGGGACAGGGTCCTACGAGCAGTACTTC.

CDR3 nucleotides: TGTGCCAGCAGCCTAGTAGTCCAAGAGACCCAGTACTTC. Its translation: CASSLVVQETQYF. The genes are TRBV6-6 and TRBJ2-5; D not resolved. CDR1 and CDR2 from the germline V gene are MNHNY and SVGAGI (reference sequence). Trimming left V 6 bases short and J 1 base short, with 9 bases between. This CDR3 is built from 13 residues.

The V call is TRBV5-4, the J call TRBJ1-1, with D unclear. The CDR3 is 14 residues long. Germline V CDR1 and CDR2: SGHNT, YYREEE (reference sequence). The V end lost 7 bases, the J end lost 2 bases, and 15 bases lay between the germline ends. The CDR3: CASHPPGVNTEAFF. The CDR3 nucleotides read TGTGCCAGCCACCCCCCGGGAGTTAACACTGAAGCTTTCTTT.

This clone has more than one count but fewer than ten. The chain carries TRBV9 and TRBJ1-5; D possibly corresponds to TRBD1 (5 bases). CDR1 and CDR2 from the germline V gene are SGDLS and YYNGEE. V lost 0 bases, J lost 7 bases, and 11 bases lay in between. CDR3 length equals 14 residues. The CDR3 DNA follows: TGTGCCAGCAGCGTAGGCTCAGGGAGGCAGCCCCAGCATTTT. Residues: CASSVGSGRQPQHF.

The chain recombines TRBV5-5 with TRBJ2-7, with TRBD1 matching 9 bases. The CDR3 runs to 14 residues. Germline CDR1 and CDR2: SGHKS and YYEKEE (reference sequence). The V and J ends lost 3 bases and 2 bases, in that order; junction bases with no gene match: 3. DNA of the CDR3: TGTGCCAGCAGCTCCGACAGGGGGACCTACGAGCAGTACTTC. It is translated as CASSSDRGTYEQYF. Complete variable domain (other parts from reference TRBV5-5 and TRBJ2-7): DAGVTQSPTHLIKTRGQQVTLRCSPISGHKSVSWYQQVLGQGPQFIFQYYEKEERGRGNFPDRFSARQFPNYSSELNVNALLLGDSALYLCASSSDRGTYEQYFGPGTRLTVT.

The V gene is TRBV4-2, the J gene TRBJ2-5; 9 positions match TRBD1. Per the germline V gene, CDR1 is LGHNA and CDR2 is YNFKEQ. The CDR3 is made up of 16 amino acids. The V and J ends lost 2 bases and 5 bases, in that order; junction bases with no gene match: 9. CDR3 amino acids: CASSQISTGGTETQYF. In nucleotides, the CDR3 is TGTGCCAGCAGCCAAATTAGTACAGGGGGCACTGAGACCCAGTACTTC.